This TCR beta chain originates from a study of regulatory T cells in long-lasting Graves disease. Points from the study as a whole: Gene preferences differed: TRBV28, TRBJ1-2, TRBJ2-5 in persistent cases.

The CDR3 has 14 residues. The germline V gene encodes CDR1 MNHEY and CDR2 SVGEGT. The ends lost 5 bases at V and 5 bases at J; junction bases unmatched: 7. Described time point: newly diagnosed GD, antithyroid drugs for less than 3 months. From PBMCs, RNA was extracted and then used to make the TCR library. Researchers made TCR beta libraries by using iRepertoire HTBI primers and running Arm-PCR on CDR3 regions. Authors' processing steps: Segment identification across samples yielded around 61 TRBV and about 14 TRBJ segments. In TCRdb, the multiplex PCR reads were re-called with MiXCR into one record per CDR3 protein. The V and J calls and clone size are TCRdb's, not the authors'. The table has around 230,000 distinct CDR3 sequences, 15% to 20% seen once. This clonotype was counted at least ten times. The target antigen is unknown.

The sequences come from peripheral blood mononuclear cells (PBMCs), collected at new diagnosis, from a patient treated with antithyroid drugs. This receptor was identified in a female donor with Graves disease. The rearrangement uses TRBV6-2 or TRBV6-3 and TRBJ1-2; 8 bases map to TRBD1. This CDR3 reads CASSELGQAYGYTF. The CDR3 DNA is TGTGCCAGCAGTGAATTGGGACAGGCTTATGGCTACACCTTC.